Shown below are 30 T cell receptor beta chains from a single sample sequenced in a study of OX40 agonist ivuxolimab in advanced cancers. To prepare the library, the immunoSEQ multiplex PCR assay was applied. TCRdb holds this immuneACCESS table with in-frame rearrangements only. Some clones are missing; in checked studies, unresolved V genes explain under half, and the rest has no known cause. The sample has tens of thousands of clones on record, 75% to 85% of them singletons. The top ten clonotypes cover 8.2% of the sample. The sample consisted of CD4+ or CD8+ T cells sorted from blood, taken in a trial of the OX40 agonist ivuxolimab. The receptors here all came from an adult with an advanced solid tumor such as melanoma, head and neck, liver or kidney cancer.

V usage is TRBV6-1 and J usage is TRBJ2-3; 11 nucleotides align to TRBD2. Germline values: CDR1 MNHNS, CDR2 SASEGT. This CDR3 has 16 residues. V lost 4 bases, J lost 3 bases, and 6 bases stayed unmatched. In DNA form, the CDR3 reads TGTGCCAGCAGTGTTATTTCTAGCGGGGGGACAGATACGCAGTATTTT. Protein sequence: CASSVISSGGTDTQYF.

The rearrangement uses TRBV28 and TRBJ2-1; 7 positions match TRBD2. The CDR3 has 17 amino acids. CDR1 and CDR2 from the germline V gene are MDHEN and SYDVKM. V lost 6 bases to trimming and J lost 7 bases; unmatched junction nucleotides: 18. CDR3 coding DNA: TGTGCCAGCAGCGGGGATCGCGAGCGGGGCGATAGTAATGAGCAGTTCTTC. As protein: CASSGDRERGDSNEQFF.

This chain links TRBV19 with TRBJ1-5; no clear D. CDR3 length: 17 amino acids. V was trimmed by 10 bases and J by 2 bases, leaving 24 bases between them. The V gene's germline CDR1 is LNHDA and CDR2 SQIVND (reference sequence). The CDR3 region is CATRPGFRYDGNQPQHF. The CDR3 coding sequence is TGTGCCACGCGTCCCGGGTTTCGCTACGATGGCAATCAGCCCCAGCATTTT.

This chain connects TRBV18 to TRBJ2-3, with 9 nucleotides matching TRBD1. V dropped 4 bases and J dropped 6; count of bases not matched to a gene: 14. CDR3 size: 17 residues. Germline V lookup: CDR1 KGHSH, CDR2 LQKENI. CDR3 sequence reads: CASSLLMTGTGYDTQYF. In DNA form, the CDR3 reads TGTGCCAGCTCACTACTTATGACCGGGACAGGGTATGATACGCAGTATTTT.

The CDR3 DNA reads as TGCAGCGTTGACAGGCTGACAGCCCAGTTCTTC. Its translation is CSVDRLTAQFF. The rearrangement joins TRBV29-1 to TRBJ2-1, with D perhaps matching TRBD1 (5 bases). Trimming shortened V by 3 bases and J by 13 bases, and 13 bases separated the two germline ends. Germline loops: CDR1 SQVTM, CDR2 ANQGSEA. This CDR3 has 11 residues.

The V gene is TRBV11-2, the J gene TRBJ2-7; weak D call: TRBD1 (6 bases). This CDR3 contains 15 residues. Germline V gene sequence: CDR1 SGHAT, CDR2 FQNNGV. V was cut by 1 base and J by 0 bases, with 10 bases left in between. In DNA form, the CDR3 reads TGTGCCAGCAGCTTAGGGACAGACGCCTCCTACGAGCAGTACTTC. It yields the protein CASSLGTDASYEQYF.

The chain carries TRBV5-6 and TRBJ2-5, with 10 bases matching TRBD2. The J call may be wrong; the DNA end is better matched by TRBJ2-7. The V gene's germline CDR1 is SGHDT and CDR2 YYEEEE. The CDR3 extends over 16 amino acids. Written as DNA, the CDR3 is TGTGCCAGCAGCTTTAGGAGCGGGAGGGGTTCCCACGAGCAGTACTTC. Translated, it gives CASSFRSGRGSHEQYF.

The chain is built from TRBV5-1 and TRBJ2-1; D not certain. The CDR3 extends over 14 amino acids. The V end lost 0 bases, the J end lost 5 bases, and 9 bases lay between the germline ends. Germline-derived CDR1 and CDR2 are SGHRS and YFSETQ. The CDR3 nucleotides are TGCGCCAGCAGCTTGGGTGCGGTAAACAATGAGCAGTTCTTC. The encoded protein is CASSLGAVNNEQFF.

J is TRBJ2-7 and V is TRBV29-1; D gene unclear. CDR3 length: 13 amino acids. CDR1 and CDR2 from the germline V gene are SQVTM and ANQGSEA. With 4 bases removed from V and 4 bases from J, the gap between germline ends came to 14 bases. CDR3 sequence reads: CSVVRPSSYEQYF. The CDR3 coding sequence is TGCAGCGTTGTTAGGCCCAGTTCATACGAGCAGTACTTC.

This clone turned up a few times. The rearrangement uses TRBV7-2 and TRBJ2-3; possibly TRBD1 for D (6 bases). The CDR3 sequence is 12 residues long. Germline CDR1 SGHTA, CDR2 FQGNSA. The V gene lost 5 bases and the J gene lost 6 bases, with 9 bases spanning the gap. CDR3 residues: CASSQGPDTQYF. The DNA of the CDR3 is TGTGCCAGCAGCCAGGGGCCCGATACGCAGTATTTT.

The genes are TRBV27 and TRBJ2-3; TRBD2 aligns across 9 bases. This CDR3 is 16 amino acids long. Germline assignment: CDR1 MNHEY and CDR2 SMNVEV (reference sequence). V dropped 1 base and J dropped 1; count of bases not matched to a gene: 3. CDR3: CASSLFWTSGTDTQYF. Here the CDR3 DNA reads TGTGCCAGCAGTTTATTTTGGACTAGCGGCACAGATACGCAGTATTTT.

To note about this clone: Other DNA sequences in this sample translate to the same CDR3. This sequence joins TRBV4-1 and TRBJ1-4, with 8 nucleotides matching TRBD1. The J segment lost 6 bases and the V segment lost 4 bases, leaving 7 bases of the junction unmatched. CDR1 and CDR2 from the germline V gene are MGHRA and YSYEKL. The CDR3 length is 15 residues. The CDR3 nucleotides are TGCGCCAGCAGCCGGTTCGGGACAGGCGATGAAAAACTGTTTTTT. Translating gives CASSRFGTGDEKLFF.

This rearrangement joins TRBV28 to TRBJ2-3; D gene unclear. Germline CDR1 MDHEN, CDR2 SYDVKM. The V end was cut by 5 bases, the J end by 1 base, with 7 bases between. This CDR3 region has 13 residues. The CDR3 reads CASSPPGTDTQYF. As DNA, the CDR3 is TGTGCCAGCAGTCCTCCTGGCACAGATACGCAGTATTTT.

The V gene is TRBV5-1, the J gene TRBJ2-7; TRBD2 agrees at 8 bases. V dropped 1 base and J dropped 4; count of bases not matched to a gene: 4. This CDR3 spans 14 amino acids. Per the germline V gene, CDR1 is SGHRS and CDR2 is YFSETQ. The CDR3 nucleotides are TGCGCCAGCAGCTTGCGAGCGGGAGAGTACGAGCAGTACTTC. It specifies CASSLRAGEYEQYF. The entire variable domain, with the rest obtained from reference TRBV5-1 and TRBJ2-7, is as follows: KAGVTQTPRYLIKTRGQQVTLSCSPISGHRSVSWYQQTPGQGLQFLFEYFSETQRNKGNFPGRFSGRQFSNSRSEMNVSTLELGDSALYLCASSLRAGEYEQYFGPGTRLTVT.

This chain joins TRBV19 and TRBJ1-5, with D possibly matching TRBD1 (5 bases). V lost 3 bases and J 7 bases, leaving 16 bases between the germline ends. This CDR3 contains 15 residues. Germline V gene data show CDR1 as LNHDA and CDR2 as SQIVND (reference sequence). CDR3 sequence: CASSIGGKGRQPQHF. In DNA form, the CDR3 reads TGTGCCAGTAGTATTGGGGGGAAGGGTAGACAGCCCCAGCATTTT.

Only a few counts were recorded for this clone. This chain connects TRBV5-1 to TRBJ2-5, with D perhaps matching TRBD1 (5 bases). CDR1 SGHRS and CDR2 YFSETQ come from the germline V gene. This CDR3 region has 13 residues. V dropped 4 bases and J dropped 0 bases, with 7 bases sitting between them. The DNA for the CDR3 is TGCGCCAGCAGCCAGGGAAACCAAGAGACCCAGTACTTC. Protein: CASSQGNQETQYF.

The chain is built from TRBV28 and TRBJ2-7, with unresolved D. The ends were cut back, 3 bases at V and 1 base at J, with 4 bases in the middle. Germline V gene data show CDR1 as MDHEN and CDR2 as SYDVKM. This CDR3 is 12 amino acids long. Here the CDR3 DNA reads TGTGCCAGCAGTTTGGTTTCCTACGAGCAGTACTTC. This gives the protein CASSLVSYEQYF.

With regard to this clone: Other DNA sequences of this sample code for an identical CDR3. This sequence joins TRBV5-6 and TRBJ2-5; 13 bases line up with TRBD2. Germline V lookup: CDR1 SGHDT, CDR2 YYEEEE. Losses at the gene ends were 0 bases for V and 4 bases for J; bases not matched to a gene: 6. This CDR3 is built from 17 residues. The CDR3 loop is CASSLALGLAGAETQYF. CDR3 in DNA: TGTGCCAGCAGCTTGGCACTAGGACTAGCGGGAGCAGAGACCCAGTACTTC.

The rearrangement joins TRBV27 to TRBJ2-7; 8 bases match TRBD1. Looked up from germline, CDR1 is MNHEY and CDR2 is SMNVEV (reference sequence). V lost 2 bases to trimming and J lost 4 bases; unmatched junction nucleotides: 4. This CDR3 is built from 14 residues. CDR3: CASSLSTGGYEQYF. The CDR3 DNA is TGTGCCAGCAGTTTAAGTACAGGGGGTTACGAGCAGTACTTC.

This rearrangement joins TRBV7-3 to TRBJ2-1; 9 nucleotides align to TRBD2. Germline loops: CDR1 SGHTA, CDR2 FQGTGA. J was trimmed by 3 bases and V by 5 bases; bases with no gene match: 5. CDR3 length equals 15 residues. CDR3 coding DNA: TGTGCCAGCAGCCGTAGCGGGAGTGGCTACAATGAGCAGTTCTTC. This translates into CASSRSGSGYNEQFF.

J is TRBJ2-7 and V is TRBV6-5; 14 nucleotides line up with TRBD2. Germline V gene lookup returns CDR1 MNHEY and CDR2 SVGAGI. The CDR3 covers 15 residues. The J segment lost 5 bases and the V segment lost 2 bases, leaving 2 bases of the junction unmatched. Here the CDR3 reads CASSYLGLAGDEQYF. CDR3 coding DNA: TGTGCCAGCAGTTACCTGGGACTAGCGGGAGACGAGCAGTACTTC.

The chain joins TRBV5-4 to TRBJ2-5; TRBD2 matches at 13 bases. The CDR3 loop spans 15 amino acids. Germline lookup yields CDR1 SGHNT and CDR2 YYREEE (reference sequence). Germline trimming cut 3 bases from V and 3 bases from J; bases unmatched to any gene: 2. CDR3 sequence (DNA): TGTGCCAGCAGCTATGGGACTAGCGGGGAAGAGACCCAGTACTTC. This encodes CASSYGTSGEETQYF.

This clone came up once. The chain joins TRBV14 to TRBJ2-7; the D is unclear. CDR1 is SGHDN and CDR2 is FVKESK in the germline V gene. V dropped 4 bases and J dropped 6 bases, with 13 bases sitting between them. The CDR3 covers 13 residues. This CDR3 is CASSPGVMGEQYF. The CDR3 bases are TGTGCCAGCAGCCCGGGTGTAATGGGCGAGCAGTACTTC.

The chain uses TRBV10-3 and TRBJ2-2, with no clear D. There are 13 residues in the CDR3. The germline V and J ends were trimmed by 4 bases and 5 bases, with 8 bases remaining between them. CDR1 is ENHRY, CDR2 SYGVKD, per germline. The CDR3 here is CAISASATGELFF. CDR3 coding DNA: TGTGCCATCAGTGCTTCGGCGACCGGGGAGCTGTTTTTT.

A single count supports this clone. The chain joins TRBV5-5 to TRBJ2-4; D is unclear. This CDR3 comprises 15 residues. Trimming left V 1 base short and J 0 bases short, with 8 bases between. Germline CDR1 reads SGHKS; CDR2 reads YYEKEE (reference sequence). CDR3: CASSLFPIAKNIQYF. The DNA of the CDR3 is TGTGCCAGCAGCTTGTTTCCCATAGCCAAAAACATTCAGTACTTC.

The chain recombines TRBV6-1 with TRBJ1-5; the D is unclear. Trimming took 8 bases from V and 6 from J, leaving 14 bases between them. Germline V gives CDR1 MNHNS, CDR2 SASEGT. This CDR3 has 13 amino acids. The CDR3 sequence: CASCREGGQPQHF. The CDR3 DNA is TGTGCCAGCTGTAGGGAGGGAGGTCAGCCCCAGCATTTT.

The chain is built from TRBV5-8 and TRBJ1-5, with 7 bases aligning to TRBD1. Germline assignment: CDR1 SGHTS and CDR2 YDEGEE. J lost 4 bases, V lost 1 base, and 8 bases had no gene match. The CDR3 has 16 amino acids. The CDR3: CASSLPGTELNQPQHF. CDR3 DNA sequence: TGTGCCAGCAGCTTGCCCGGGACAGAACTTAATCAGCCCCAGCATTTT.

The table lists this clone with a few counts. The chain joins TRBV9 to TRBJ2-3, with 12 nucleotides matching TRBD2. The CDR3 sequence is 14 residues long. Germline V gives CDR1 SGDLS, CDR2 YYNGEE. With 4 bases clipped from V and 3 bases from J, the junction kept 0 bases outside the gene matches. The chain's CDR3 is CASSTSGGTDTQYF. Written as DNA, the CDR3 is TGTGCCAGCAGCACTAGCGGGGGGACAGATACGCAGTATTTT.

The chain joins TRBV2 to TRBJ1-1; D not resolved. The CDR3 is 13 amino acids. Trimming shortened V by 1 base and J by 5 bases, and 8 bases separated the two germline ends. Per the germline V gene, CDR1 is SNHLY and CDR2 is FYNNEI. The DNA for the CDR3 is TGTGCCAGCAGTGAAGAAGGGAATACTGAAGCTTTCTTT. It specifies CASSEEGNTEAFF.

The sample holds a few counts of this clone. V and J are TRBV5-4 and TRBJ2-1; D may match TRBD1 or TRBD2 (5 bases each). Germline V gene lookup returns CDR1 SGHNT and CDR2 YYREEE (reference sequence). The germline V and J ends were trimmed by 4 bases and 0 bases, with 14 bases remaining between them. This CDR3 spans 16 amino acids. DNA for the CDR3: TGTGCCAGCAGCCCCCCATGGGGGAGCTCCTACAATGAGCAGTTCTTC. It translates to CASSPPWGSSYNEQFF.